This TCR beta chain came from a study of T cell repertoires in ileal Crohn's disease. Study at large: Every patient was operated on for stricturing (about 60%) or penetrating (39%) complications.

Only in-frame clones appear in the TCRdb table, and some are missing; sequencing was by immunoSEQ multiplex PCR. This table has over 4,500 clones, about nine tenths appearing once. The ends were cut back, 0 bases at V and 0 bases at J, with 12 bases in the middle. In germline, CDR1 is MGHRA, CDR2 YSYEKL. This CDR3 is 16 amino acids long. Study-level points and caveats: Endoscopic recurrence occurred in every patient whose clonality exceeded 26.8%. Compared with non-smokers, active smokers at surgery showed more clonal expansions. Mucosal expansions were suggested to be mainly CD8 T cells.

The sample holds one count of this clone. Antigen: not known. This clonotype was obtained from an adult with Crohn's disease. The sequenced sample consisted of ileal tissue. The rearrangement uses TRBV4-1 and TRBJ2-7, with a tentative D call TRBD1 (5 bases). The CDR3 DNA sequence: TGCGCCAGCAGCCAAGATTCCACGACAGTCTCCTACGAGCAGTACTTC. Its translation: CASSQDSTTVSYEQYF.